There are a few counts of the clone carrying this T cell receptor (beta chain). As yet, its antigen is unknown. The TCR library protocol attached unique molecular identifiers to the individual cDNA molecules. From the 5' RACE reads, TCRdb called clonotypes with MiXCR, one entry per CDR3 protein. Of more than 80,000 distinct CDR3 sequences listed, approximately 16% are singletons. The data were obtained in a study of early T cells in non-severe SARS-CoV-2 infection. Study summary: Unsorted whole-blood RNA was sequenced in bulk, leaving chains unpaired.

The CDR3 spans 15 residues. The V gene's germline CDR1 is SNHLY and CDR2 FYNNEI. V trimming: 6 bases; J trimming: 6 bases; junction bases outside the gene matches: 5. Study results and caveats: Missing private and CD4 specificities, VDJdb matching favored anti-spike CD8 responses.

This chain joins TRBV2 and TRBJ2-1, with 13 bases that match TRBD2. The sample consisted of whole blood. This receptor was identified in an adult who was a healthcare worker with PCR-confirmed SARS-CoV-2 infection or an uninfected control (not recorded which). The CDR3 DNA is TGTGCCAGCAGACCGGGACTAGCGGGACTCAATGAGCAGTTCTTC. This gives the protein CASRPGLAGLNEQFF.